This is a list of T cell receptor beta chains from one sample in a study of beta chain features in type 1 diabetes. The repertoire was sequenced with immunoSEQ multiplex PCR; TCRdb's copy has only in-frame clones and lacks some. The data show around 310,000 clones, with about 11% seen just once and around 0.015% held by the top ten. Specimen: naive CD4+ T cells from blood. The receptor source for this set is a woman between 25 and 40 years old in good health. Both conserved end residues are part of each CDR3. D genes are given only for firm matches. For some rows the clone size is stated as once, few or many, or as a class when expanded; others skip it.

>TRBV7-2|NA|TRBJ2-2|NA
TGTGCCAGCAGCTTAAACAGGGGGGGCATGACCGGGGAGCTGTTTTTT
CASSLNRGGMTGELFF
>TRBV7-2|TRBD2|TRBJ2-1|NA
TGTGCCAGCAGCTACGAACCGGGACTAGCGAAGAATGAGCAGTTCTTC
CASSYEPGLAKNEQFF
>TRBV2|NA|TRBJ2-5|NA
TGTGCCAGCAGTGAAAATGTCGGAGGGGGGGGCCAGTACTTC
CASSENVGGGGQYF
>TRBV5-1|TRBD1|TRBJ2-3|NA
TGCGCCAGCCGGGCGGACAGGGGCACAGATACGCAGTATTTT
CASRADRGTDTQYF
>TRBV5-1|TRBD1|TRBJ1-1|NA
TGCGCCAGCAGCTTGGCGACAGGGGGGACTGAAGCTTTCTTT
CASSLATGGTEAFF
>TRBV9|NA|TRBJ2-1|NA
TGTGCCAGCAGCCCAGCGGGCAGCTCCTACAATGAGCAGTTCTTC
CASSPAGSSYNEQFF
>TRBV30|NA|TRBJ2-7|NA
TGTGCCTGGAGTGTATTCGGGCAGGGGCTCCTCTACGAGCAGTACTTC
CAWSVFGQGLLYEQYF
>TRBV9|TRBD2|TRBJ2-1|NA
TGTGCCAGCAGCGTAGCACTAGCGGGAGTTCGGGCTAATGAGCAGTTCTTC
CASSVALAGVRANEQFF
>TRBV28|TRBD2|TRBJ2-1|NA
TGTGCCTCTGGAGCTAGCGGGCTCAATGAGCAGTTCTTC
CASGASGLNEQFF
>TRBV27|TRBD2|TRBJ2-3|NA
TGTGCCAGCAGACTAGCGGTTACTAGCACAGATACGCAGTATTTT
CASRLAVTSTDTQYF
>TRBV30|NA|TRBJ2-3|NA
TGTGCCTGGAGCGACCAGGTAGCGGGCACAGATACGCAGTATTTT
CAWSDQVAGTDTQYF
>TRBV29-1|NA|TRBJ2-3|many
TGCAGCGTGGACAACACAGATACGCAGTATTTT
CSVDNTDTQYF
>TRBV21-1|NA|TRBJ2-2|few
TGTGCCAGCAGCACTCGGGGGTCTCCCGGGACAGGGATGACCGGGGAGCTGTTTTTT
CASSTRGSPGTGMTGELFF
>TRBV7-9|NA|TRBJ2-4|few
TGTGCCAGCACCTTTTCAACGGCAGGTCGCGCCAAAAACATTCAGTACTTC
CASTFSTAGRAKNIQYF
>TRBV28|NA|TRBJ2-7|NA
TGTGCCAGCAGTTTGGGCAGTACCTACGAGCAGTACTTC
CASSLGSTYEQYF
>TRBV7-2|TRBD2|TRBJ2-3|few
TGTGCCAGCAGCCCCGGGACTAGCGGATTCACAGATACGCAGTATTTT
CASSPGTSGFTDTQYF
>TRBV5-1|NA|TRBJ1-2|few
TGCGCCAGCAGCCGGGAAACAGTCGACTATGGCTACACCTTC
CASSRETVDYGYTF
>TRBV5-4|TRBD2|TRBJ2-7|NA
TGTGCCAGCAGGCTAGCGGGAGGAGGATACGAGCAGTACTTC
CASRLAGGGYEQYF
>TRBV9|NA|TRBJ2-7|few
TGTGCCAGCAGCGTAGACCTGGGGCGTTACGAGCAGTACTTC
CASSVDLGRYEQYF
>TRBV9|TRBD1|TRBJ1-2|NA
TGTGCCAGCGAATCCGGGACAGGGCTTTATGGCTACACCTTC
CASESGTGLYGYTF
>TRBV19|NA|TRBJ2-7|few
TGTGCCAGTAGTATCAGGGCGTCGAGCTCCTACGAGCAGTACTTC
CASSIRASSSYEQYF
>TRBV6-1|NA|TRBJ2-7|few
TGTGCCAGCAGTGAAATGGCGGGATACGAGCAGTACTTC
CASSEMAGYEQYF
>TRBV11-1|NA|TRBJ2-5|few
TGTGCCAGCGGACACAATCAAGAGACCCAGTACTTC
CASGHNQETQYF
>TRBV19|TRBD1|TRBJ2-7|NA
TGTGCCAGTAGTGGGACAGCGACCCAACAGTACTTC
CASSGTATQQYF
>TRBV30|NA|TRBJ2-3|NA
TGTGCCTGGAGTAACAGGGATACGCAGTATTTT
CAWSNRDTQYF
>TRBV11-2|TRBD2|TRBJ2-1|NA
TGTGCCAGCAGCTGGACTAGCGGGACCTACAATGAGCAGTTCTTC
CASSWTSGTYNEQFF
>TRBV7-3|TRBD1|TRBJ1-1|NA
TGTGCCAGCAGCGGTCAGGGGGGCACTGAAGCTTTCTTT
CASSGQGGTEAFF
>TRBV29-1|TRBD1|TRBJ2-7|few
TGCAGCGTTTCGACCTATAGACAGGGGGCGATTAACGAGCAGTACTTC
CSVSTYRQGAINEQYF
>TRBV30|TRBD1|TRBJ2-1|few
TGTGCAACGACAGGGGGCTCGCCCGAGCAGTTCTTC
CATTGGSPEQFF
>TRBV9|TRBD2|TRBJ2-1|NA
TGTGCCAGCAGCCAATACGTGACTAGCGGGAAGCAGTACAATGAGCAGTTCTTC
CASSQYVTSGKQYNEQFF
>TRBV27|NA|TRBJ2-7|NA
TGTGCCAGCAGCCTTTCGGGACTCCTCTCCTACGAGCAGTACTTC
CASSLSGLLSYEQYF
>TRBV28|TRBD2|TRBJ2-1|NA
TGTGCCAGCAGTTTCACCCCCTGGCTAGCGGAAAATGAGCAGTTCTTC
CASSFTPWLAENEQFF
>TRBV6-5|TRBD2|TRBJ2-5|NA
TGTGCCAGCAGTTACGGCGGGAGTAAGGAGACCCAGTACTTC
CASSYGGSKETQYF
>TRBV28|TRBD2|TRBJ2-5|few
TGTGCCACCCAAAGCGGGAGGAAACAAGAGACCCAGTACTTC
CATQSGRKQETQYF
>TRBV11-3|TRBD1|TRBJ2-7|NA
TGTGCCAGCAGCTCAGGACAGGACTACGAGCAGTACTTC
CASSSGQDYEQYF
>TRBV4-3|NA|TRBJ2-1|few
TGCGCCAGCAGCCCTTCTCTTAGCGACTACAATGAGCAGTTCTTC
CASSPSLSDYNEQFF
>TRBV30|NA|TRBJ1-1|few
TGTGCCTGGAGTGTACGTGGGCCCGATAAAGCTTTCTTT
CAWSVRGPDKAFF
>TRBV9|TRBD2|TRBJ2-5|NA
TGTGCCAGCAGCGTAGGGGAGGGACTAGCGGAGACCCAGTACTTC
CASSVGEGLAETQYF
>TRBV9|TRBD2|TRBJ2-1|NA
TGTGCCAGCAGCGCGTGGACTAGCGGGAGGGGTGAGCAGTTCTTC
CASSAWTSGRGEQFF
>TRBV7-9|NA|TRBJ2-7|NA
TGTGCCAGCAGCTCGGCGGGGATTACCTACGAGCAGTACTTC
CASSSAGITYEQYF
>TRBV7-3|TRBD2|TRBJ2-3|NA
TGTGCCAGCAGTCGGACTAGCGGAGGGGGCACAGATACGCAGTATTTT
CASSRTSGGGTDTQYF
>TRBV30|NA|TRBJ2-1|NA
TGTGCCTGGAGTGTGGCTAGCTACCAGTTCTTC
CAWSVASYQFF
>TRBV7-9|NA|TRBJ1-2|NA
TGTGCCAGCAGCGCATCCGACAGCTATGGCTACACCTTC
CASSASDSYGYTF
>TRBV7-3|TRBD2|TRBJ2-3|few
TGTGCCAGCAGCCTAGGGGGGACTAGCCTCACAGATACGCAGTATTTT
CASSLGGTSLTDTQYF
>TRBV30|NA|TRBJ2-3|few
TGTGCCTGGAGTGAGGGGCACCCCGGGGATACGCAGTATTTT
CAWSEGHPGDTQYF